The TCR beta chain described here comes from a study of siplizumab effects on memory and regulatory T cells. Study-level findings and limits: Naive T cells looked more diverse than memory cells and looked like major alloresponse contributors. Most alloreactive clones went unmapped to unstimulated subsets; only a minor fraction mapped. In siplizumab conditions, mappable alloreactive CD4+ clones averaged approximately 69% Treg-derived, against under 30% in controls.

TCRdb's copy holds only in-frame clones and misses some; the assay was immunoSEQ multiplex PCR. The sample records roughly 100,000 clones, 80% to 95% being singletons. From germline, CDR1 is MNHNY and CDR2 SVGAGI (reference sequence). CDR3 length: 14 residues. V lost 6 bases to trimming and J lost 4 bases, with 13 bases between them. To note about this clone: Its antigen is still unknown.

Sequences were obtained from CD4+ T cells sorted from blood. The gene calls are TRBV6-6 and TRBJ2-1, with D maybe TRBD2 (6 bases). The sequence was collected from a human donor in good health. The CDR3 loop is CASRPGLDYNEQFF. CDR3 in DNA: TGTGCCAGCAGACCGGGACTCGATTACAATGAGCAGTTCTTC.